One and the same sample provided the 31 T cell receptor beta chains below, sequenced in a study of blood T cell repertoires in COVID-19 (dated by TCRdb to the early 2020s). The method was the immunoSEQ multiplex PCR assay. TCRdb provides this immuneACCESS table in a form limited to in-frame rearrangements. Some clones are lacking; in checked studies, under half of them reflect an unresolved V gene, and why the rest are absent is not known. The sample table lists roughly 11,000 clones, about 87% of them with a count of one. Together, the top ten hold roughly 9.7% of the sample. The sample was peripheral blood. These receptors were taken from a human donor in a cohort sampled during active COVID-19.

This chain joins TRBV5-1 and TRBJ2-1; D gene ambiguous. CDR1 is SGHRS, CDR2 YFSETQ, per germline. CDR3 size: 12 residues. With 0 bases removed from V and 10 bases from J, the gap between germline ends came to 8 bases. CDR3 nucleotides: TGCGCCAGCAGCTTGGGGCCTTCAGAGCAGTTCTTC. Protein: CASSLGPSEQFF.

The chain joins TRBV4-3 to TRBJ2-1; 8 bases are a match to TRBD2. CDR3 length: 15 amino acids. CDR1 is LGHNA, CDR2 YSLEER, per germline. Germline trimming cut 4 bases from V and 8 bases from J; bases unmatched to any gene: 10. CDR3 residues: CASSRGGPFLDEQFF. The CDR3, as DNA: TGCGCCAGCAGCCGCGGGGGGCCCTTTTTGGATGAGCAGTTCTTC.

The rearrangement links TRBV7-3 to TRBJ2-6, with D uncertain. Germline V CDR1 and CDR2: SGHTA, FQGTGA. The germline V and J ends were trimmed by 7 bases and 1 base, with 5 bases remaining between them. This CDR3 region has 13 residues. CDR3 sequence (DNA): TGTGCCAGCACCCAGTCTGGGGCCAACGTCCTGACTTTC. Its protein product is CASTQSGANVLTF.

The J gene is TRBJ2-3, the V gene TRBV28; D is perhaps TRBD2 (6 bases). The germline V gene has CDR1 MDHEN and CDR2 SYDVKM. CDR3 length equals 15 residues. Trimming stripped 3 bases from V and 1 base from J, with 11 bases between. The CDR3 DNA sequence: TGTGCCAGCAGTTTCCGGGGAGGCGGCACAGATACGCAGTATTTT. This encodes CASSFRGGGTDTQYF.

The V call is TRBV28, the J call TRBJ2-7, with D tentatively TRBD1 (5 bases). The CDR3 sequence is 18 residues long. Trimming left V 2 bases short and J 4 bases short, with 24 bases between. Germline CDR1 is MDHEN and CDR2 is SYDVKM. The CDR3 DNA is TGTGCCAGCAGTTTAATCGGACACCCGGAAAGGATGGTGTACGAGCAGTACTTC. Translating it yields CASSLIGHPERMVYEQYF.

This clone came up a few times. This CDR3 is also generated by other DNA sequences in the sample. The rearrangement joins TRBV6-5 to TRBJ1-2; 11 nucleotides agree with TRBD1. There are 16 residues in the CDR3. Germline loops: CDR1 MNHEY, CDR2 SVGAGI. With 0 bases clipped from V and 5 bases from J, the junction kept 5 bases outside the gene matches. The CDR3 coding sequence is TGTGCCAGCAGTTACTCCCGGACAGGGGGCGGGTATGGCTACACCTTC. It encodes CASSYSRTGGGYGYTF.

The chain has TRBV3-1 (or the pseudogene TRBV3-2) and TRBJ1-1; D not resolved. The CDR3 loop spans 15 amino acids. The germline CDR1 and CDR2 sequences are LGHDT and YNNKEL (reference sequence). Trimming shortened V by 1 base and J by 4 bases, and 13 bases separated the two germline ends. Written as DNA, the CDR3 is TGTGCCAGCAGCCAAGTAGGAGGCCGAAGCACTGAAGCTTTCTTT. Its translation: CASSQVGGRSTEAFF.

V is TRBV6-5 and J is TRBJ2-7, with a weak D call TRBD2 (6 bases). The germline V gene has CDR1 MNHEY and CDR2 SVGAGI. This CDR3 is 15 amino acids long. The ends were cut back, 4 bases at V and 5 bases at J, with 18 bases in the middle. The CDR3 loop is CASSSRGRGSDEQYF. The CDR3 DNA sequence: TGTGCCAGCAGTTCCCGGGGGAGAGGCTCGGACGAGCAGTACTTC.

The genes are TRBV2 and TRBJ1-6; the match to TRBD1 covers 7 bases. Unmatched junction bases numbered 10, after V lost 3 bases and J lost 5 bases. This CDR3 contains 17 residues. Looked up from germline, CDR1 is SNHLY and CDR2 is FYNNEI. CDR3 nucleotides: TGTGCCAGCAGTGACCATAGACAGGGTGGGGATAATTCACCCCTCCACTTT. Its translation is CASSDHRQGGDNSPLHF.

This clone was picked up one time. This chain joins TRBV6-6 and TRBJ2-7; 9 bases map to TRBD1. The V segment lost 4 bases and the J segment 1 base; nucleotides outside the gene matches: 5. This CDR3 contains 15 residues. Germline lookup yields CDR1 MNHNY and CDR2 SVGAGI (reference sequence). The CDR3 DNA reads as TGTGCCAGCAGTTTTACAGGGGGCGCTTCCTACGAGCAGTACTTC. Translated: CASSFTGGASYEQYF.

The rearrangement links TRBV9 to TRBJ1-6, with TRBD1 matching 7 bases. The CDR3 spans 16 residues. Germline trimming cut 3 bases from V and 7 bases from J; bases unmatched to any gene: 10. Germline loops: CDR1 SGDLS, CDR2 YYNGEE. The CDR3 spells CASSAFDRDRNSPLHF. DNA of the CDR3: TGTGCCAGCAGCGCCTTCGACAGGGATAGGAATTCACCCCTCCACTTT.

The gene calls are TRBV7-3 and TRBJ2-2; TRBD1 might be the D (7 bases). CDR1 and CDR2 (germline): SGHTA, FQGTGA. Trimming left V 4 bases short and J 6 bases short, with 15 bases between. This CDR3 region has 15 residues. The CDR3: CASSSQGGHAGELFF. In DNA form, the CDR3 reads TGTGCCAGCAGCTCCCAGGGGGGCCATGCCGGGGAGCTGTTTTTT.

CDR3 loop: CSATGGRSYTF. CDR3 DNA sequence: TGCAGTGCCACAGGGGGCAGAAGCTACACCTTC. The chain is built from TRBV20-1 and TRBJ1-2; 9 nucleotides line up with TRBD1. Trimming removed 6 bases from V and 9 bases from J; junction bases left unmatched: 5. From germline, CDR1 is DFQATT and CDR2 SNEGSKA (reference sequence). This CDR3 comprises 11 residues.

V gene TRBV19 combines with J gene TRBJ2-1; 11 bases agree with TRBD2. V trimming: 6 bases; J trimming: 5 bases; junction bases outside the gene matches: 9. This CDR3 contains 16 residues. Germline CDR1 is LNHDA and CDR2 is SQIVND (reference sequence). The CDR3 is CASSPRLAGINNEQFF. The CDR3 DNA reads TGTGCCAGTAGCCCTAGACTAGCGGGGATCAACAATGAGCAGTTCTTC.

The chain has TRBV4-3 and TRBJ1-1, with TRBD1 matching over 8 bases. This CDR3 has 15 amino acids. Trimming cost V 3 bases and J 4 bases; bases outside gene matches: 7. Germline CDR1 reads LGHNA; CDR2 reads YSLEER. The CDR3: CASSQLQGGGTEAFF. The CDR3 region has the DNA TGCGCCAGCAGCCAGCTACAGGGGGGCGGCACTGAAGCTTTCTTT.

This sequence joins TRBV18 and TRBJ1-2; no clear D. Trimming removed 3 bases from V and 6 bases from J, with 17 bases in between. The CDR3 runs to 15 residues. Germline V CDR1 and CDR2: KGHSH, LQKENI. The CDR3 protein is CASSPNYSGKDGYTF. The CDR3, as DNA: TGTGCCAGCTCACCTAACTATTCGGGGAAGGATGGCTACACCTTC.

V and J are TRBV10-2 and TRBJ2-7; D is uncertain. CDR3 length equals 12 residues. V was cut by 3 bases and J by 5 bases, with 8 bases left in between. Germline V gene lookup returns CDR1 WSHSY and CDR2 SAAADI. The CDR3 region has the DNA TGCGCCAGCAGTGAAGCGTGGAACGAGCAGTACTTC. Protein sequence: CASSEAWNEQYF.

The chain has TRBV13 and TRBJ2-1; 7 nucleotides agree with TRBD2. Germline V CDR1 and CDR2: PRHDT, FYEKMQ (reference sequence). Losses at the gene ends were 0 bases for V and 7 bases for J; bases not matched to a gene: 3. This CDR3 has 14 residues. The CDR3 nucleotides read TGTGCCAGCAGCTTAGGCTCGCGGGGGAATGAGCAGTTCTTC. This gives the protein CASSLGSRGNEQFF.

The rearrangement uses TRBV19 and TRBJ1-5; 10 bases line up with TRBD1. The CDR3 totals 16 residues. The V gene's germline CDR1 is LNHDA and CDR2 SQIVND (reference sequence). Losses at the gene ends were 6 bases for V and 6 bases for J; bases not matched to a gene: 11. The CDR3 spells CASRPRDRGLSQPQHF. The DNA of the CDR3 is TGTGCCAGTAGGCCGCGGGACAGGGGTTTATCTCAGCCCCAGCATTTT.

This clone is large (0.1 to 1%) in the sample. This rearrangement joins TRBV10-3 to TRBJ2-1, with D perhaps matching TRBD1 (6 bases). Germline V gives CDR1 ENHRY, CDR2 SYGVKD. The CDR3 contains 13 residues. Trimming took 2 bases from V and 5 from J, leaving 7 bases between them. CDR3 sequence (DNA): TGTGCCATCAGTGAGGGACAGAACAATGAGCAGTTCTTC. Protein product: CAISEGQNNEQFF.

This clone is deemed medium-sized. The CDR3 protein is CASPGTRDHEQFF. CDR3 DNA: TGTGCCAGTCCCGGGACTAGGGACCATGAGCAGTTCTTC. The chain recombines TRBV9 with TRBJ2-1, with 8 bases identical to TRBD2. The length of the CDR3 is 13 residues. With V trimmed by 8 bases and J by 8 bases, 9 bases remained unmatched. The V gene's germline CDR1 is SGDLS and CDR2 YYNGEE. Based on the CDR3 plus reference TRBV9 and TRBJ2-1, the full variable domain is DSGVTQTPKHLITATGQRVTLRCSPRSGDLSVYWYQQSLDQGLQFLIQYYNGEERAKGNILERFSAQQFPDLHSELNLSSLELGDSALYFCASPGTRDHEQFFGPGTRLTVL.

This chain connects TRBV9 to TRBJ1-6, with a weak D call TRBD1 (6 bases). The length of the CDR3 is 16 residues. Germline V lookup: CDR1 SGDLS, CDR2 YYNGEE. Trimming cost V 0 bases and J 9 bases, with 16 bases left between them. CDR3: CASSVGHTGIRSPLHF. The CDR3 DNA sequence: TGTGCCAGCAGCGTAGGGCACACAGGGATACGTTCACCCCTCCACTTT.

This chain uses TRBV7-3 with TRBJ2-1; tentatively, D is TRBD2 (5 bases). The V end was cut by 4 bases, the J end by 8 bases, with 9 bases between. This CDR3 is built from 12 residues. Germline V lookup: CDR1 SGHTA, CDR2 FQGTGA. This chain's CDR3 is CASSSGIDEQFF. The CDR3 nucleotides read TGTGCCAGCAGCTCGGGGATCGATGAGCAGTTCTTC.

This clone has more than one count but fewer than ten. V is TRBV7-8 and J is TRBJ2-7, with 9 nucleotides matching TRBD1. The trim removed 5 bases at V and 6 bases at J, leaving 14 bases unmatched. This CDR3 has 16 residues. The V gene's germline CDR1 is SGHVS and CDR2 FQNEAQ. The CDR3 region is CASSPRAGQGDSEQYF. The CDR3 DNA follows: TGTGCCAGCAGCCCCCGGGCGGGACAGGGAGATTCCGAGCAGTACTTC. Full variable domain (rest looked up from reference TRBV7-8 and TRBJ2-7): GAGVSQSPRYKVAKRGQDVALRCDPISGHVSLFWYQQALGQGPEFLTYFQNEAQLDKSGLPSDRFFAERPEGSVSTLKIQRTQQEDSAVYLCASSPRAGQGDSEQYFGPGTRLTVT.

V is TRBV7-3 and J is TRBJ2-3; tentatively, D is TRBD1 (5 bases). The CDR3 consists of 17 residues. Looked up from germline, CDR1 is SGHTA and CDR2 is FQGTGA. The germline V and J ends were trimmed by 4 bases and 0 bases, with 17 bases remaining between them. CDR3 in amino acids: CASSYESIRTSTDTQYF. DNA for the CDR3: TGTGCCAGCAGCTATGAGAGTATCCGGACAAGCACAGATACGCAGTATTTT.

This clone is a singleton in its sample. The junction and the germline gene differ at one end; a read error may be behind it. The sample has other DNA sequences that encode this CDR3 too. The gene calls are TRBV11-2 and TRBJ2-7; possible D gene TRBD2, 5 bases. In germline, CDR1 is SGHAT, CDR2 FQNNGV. The CDR3 contains 15 residues. CDR3 sequence reads: CASSLEFPGGYEQYF. CDR3 nucleotide sequence: TGTGCCAGTAGCTTAGAATTCCCCGGCGGGTACGAGCAGTACTTC.

The rearrangement links TRBV12-5 to TRBJ1-2; TRBD1 matches 8 bases. There are 15 residues in the CDR3. V lost 7 bases, J lost 1 base, and 8 bases stayed unmatched. The germline CDR1 and CDR2 sequences are LGHNT and FRNRAP. In DNA, the CDR3 is TGTGCTAGTGCCGATCTCGACAGGGGTAACTATGGCTACACCTTC. It codes for CASADLDRGNYGYTF.

The chain recombines TRBV4-1 with TRBJ2-6; no firm D call. Germline assignment: CDR1 MGHRA and CDR2 YSYEKL. There are 14 residues in the CDR3. V lost 1 base, J lost 4 bases, and 5 bases lay in between. CDR3 sequence reads: CASSQVLGANVLTF. The CDR3 bases are TGCGCCAGCAGCCAAGTATTAGGGGCCAACGTCCTGACTTTC.

The chain combines TRBV28 with TRBJ1-2; 11 bases map to TRBD1. V lost 7 bases to trimming and J lost 8 bases; unmatched junction nucleotides: 6. Per the germline V gene, CDR1 is MDHEN and CDR2 is SYDVKM. This CDR3 is 13 amino acids long. CDR3 in DNA: TGTGCCAGCAACCCCCGGGACAGGGGGGGCTACACCTTC. This encodes CASNPRDRGGYTF.

V gene TRBV28 combines with J gene TRBJ1-2; maybe TRBD1 (5 bases). This CDR3 has 12 amino acids. The V and J ends lost 3 bases and 12 bases respectively, with 14 bases between them. Per germline, CDR1 MDHEN and CDR2 SYDVKM. CDR3: CASSFPDGGDTF. The CDR3 DNA reads as TGTGCCAGCAGTTTTCCAGACGGGGGTGACACCTTC.

The V gene is TRBV5-4, the J gene TRBJ2-3, with D maybe TRBD2 (5 bases). The V end was cut by 4 bases, the J end by 3 bases, with 15 bases between. The V gene's germline CDR1 is SGHNT and CDR2 YYREEE (reference sequence). The CDR3 is 15 residues long. CDR3 in DNA: TGTGCCAGCAGCCCGGAGGTACCTTTGACAGATACGCAGTATTTT. This sequence encodes CASSPEVPLTDTQYF.